This TCR beta chain was identified in a study of CD8+ T cells in alopecia areata. Treatment in this sample: oral pan-JAK inhibitor, 5-10 mg twice daily. Extracted RNA was reverse transcribed into cDNA, the sequencing template. Clones were sequenced by immunoSEQ multiplex PCR, and TCRdb holds only the in-frame ones, with some missing. Of 180,000 or so clones in the sample, 51% were seen once. Germline V lookup: CDR1 LNHNV, CDR2 YYDKDF (reference sequence). CDR3 size: 15 residues. The ends lost 5 bases at V and 7 bases at J; junction bases unmatched: 8. The clonotype was recovered from a human donor with alopecia areata. Sequencing was performed on CD8+ T cells sorted from blood, taken at roughly week 52, from a patient treated with tofacitinib. The gene calls are TRBV15 and TRBJ1-5, with 10 bases fitting TRBD1. As DNA, the CDR3 is TGTGCCACCAGCCCACGGACAGGGGGGGCCCAGCCCCAGCATTTT. This encodes CATSPRTGGAQPQHF. Complete variable domain (other parts from reference TRBV15 and TRBJ1-5): DAMVIQNPRYQVTQFGKPVTLSCSQTLNHNVMYWYQQKSSQAPKLLFHYYDKDFNNEADTPDNFQSRRPNTSFCFLDIRSPGLGDTAMYLCATSPRTGGAQPQHFGDGTRLSIL.